This T cell receptor (beta chain) was identified in a study of T cells in Graves' hyperthyroidism and ophthalmopathy. V lost 4 bases and J 0 bases, leaving 16 bases between the germline ends. The germline V gene encodes CDR1 SGHRS and CDR2 YFSETQ. CDR3 length: 16 residues. Using RNA transcripts as the source, TCR beta CDR3 regions were amplified. First-round RT-PCR with HTBI primers amplified the TCR CDR3 region. TCRdb re-called the multiplex PCR reads with MiXCR, one entry per CDR3 protein. The sample has a few hundred thousand distinct CDR3 sequences; 20% to 30% are singletons. This clonotype was counted a few times. Diagnoses rested on clinical symptoms, serum thyroxine and TRAb, thyroid ultrasound and orbital computed tomography. From more than 9 ml of fresh peripheral blood, PBMCs were isolated.

Sequenced input: blood. The V call is TRBV5-1, the J call TRBJ1-2, with no clear D. This TCR came from a man aged 45-65 years with Graves' hyperthyroidism. CDR3 nucleotide sequence: TGCGCCAGCAGCGCGTCCCGGACGGCAGCTAACTATGGCTACACCTTC. It specifies CASSASRTAANYGYTF.